The 9 T cell receptor beta chains below come from one sample, sequenced in a study of shared clonotypes between healthy human individuals. Libraries were prepared by immunoSEQ multiplex PCR; TCRdb keeps only in-frame clonotypes and omits some of them. The top ten hold about 0.38% of the sample, which has 2 million to 3 million clones, 90% to 95% seen once. Material for sequencing was naive CD4+ T cells from PBMCs. Subset meaning: CD45RA+ positively selected. The receptors originated from a man in his late teens or twenties in good health. Some clones in this sample may be carry-over from other donors' samples.

This clone was found a few times. In nucleotides, the CDR3 is TGCGCCAGCAGTGAGTGGCAGGGGGAGAACACTGAAGCTTTCTTT. Its protein is CASSEWQGENTEAFF. This chain links TRBV10-1 with TRBJ1-1; 7 positions match TRBD1. The CDR3 is made up of 15 amino acids. The ends lost 1 base at V and 1 base at J; junction bases unmatched: 3. Germline V lookup: CDR1 WNHNN, CDR2 SYGVQD (reference sequence).

Turning to this clone: Other DNA sequences from this sample encode an identical CDR3 as well. The V and J genes are TRBV7-9 and TRBJ1-1; 8 bases fit TRBD1. Germline loops: CDR1 SEHNR, CDR2 FQNEAQ (reference sequence). V lost 8 bases and J lost 2; bases outside the gene matches: 4. The CDR3 is 13 residues long. CDR3 sequence (DNA): TGTGCCAGCGGAGGACAGGGAAACACTGAAGCTTTCTTT. Encoded protein: CASGGQGNTEAFF.

Concerning this clone itself: One end of the junction varies from germline; a read error may be responsible. This specimen includes other DNA sequences encoding the same CDR3. The rearrangement links TRBV28 to TRBJ1-2, with a tentative D call TRBD1 (6 bases). Germline values: CDR1 MDHEN, CDR2 SYDVKM. The CDR3 runs to 16 residues. The CDR3 nucleotides read TGCGCCAGCAGTTTGCGGGGGGCCCTACAGGTATATGGCTACACCTTC. Encoded protein: CASSLRGALQVYGYTF.

The chain has TRBV5-6 and TRBJ2-4, with D unclear. This CDR3 region has 17 residues. The V end was cut by 4 bases, the J end by 10 bases, with 27 bases between. Per the germline V gene, CDR1 is SGHDT and CDR2 is YYEEEE. The CDR3 region is CASSHWDRANLPGIQYF. The CDR3 DNA sequence: TGTGCCAGCAGCCACTGGGATCGAGCTAACCTACCTGGGATTCAGTACTTC.

The rearrangement joins TRBV28 to TRBJ1-4; TRBD1 is a possible D gene (5 bases). CDR3 length: 15 residues. Germline V gives CDR1 MDHEN, CDR2 SYDVKM. Deletions cut 5 bases from V and 6 bases from J, with 16 bases between. CDR3 region: CASSPTGTFYEKLFF. DNA of the CDR3: TGTGCCAGCAGTCCAACCGGGACCTTCTATGAAAAACTGTTTTTT.

The genes are TRBV28 and TRBJ1-6; 7 bases match TRBD1. The junction had 3 bases not matched to a gene; V was cut back by 3 bases and J by 4 bases. Germline values: CDR1 MDHEN, CDR2 SYDVKM. The CDR3 is 15 amino acids. The CDR3 is CASSFGTAYNSPLHF. The CDR3 DNA is TGTGCCAGCAGTTTCGGGACAGCATATAATTCACCCCTCCACTTT. Supplemented by reference TRBV28 and TRBJ1-6, the full variable domain reads DVKVTQSSRYLVKRTGEKVFLECVQDMDHENMFWYRQDPGLGLRLIYFSYDVKMKEKGDIPEGYSVSREKKERFSLILESASTNQTSMYLCASSFGTAYNSPLHFGNGTRLTVT.

V and J are TRBV7-2 and TRBJ2-1; D uncertain. V was shortened by 2 bases and J by 0 bases, with 8 bases between the two germline ends. Germline CDR1 SGHTA, CDR2 FQGNSA. The CDR3 is 15 residues long. This CDR3 is CASSLLPGSYNEQFF. The CDR3 DNA follows: TGTGCCAGCAGCTTACTGCCGGGCTCCTACAATGAGCAGTTCTTC.

Points on this clone: Other nucleotide sequences in the sample specify the same CDR3. The chain employs TRBV5-1 and TRBJ1-2, with 9 bases matching TRBD1. Trimming removed 4 bases from V and 4 bases from J; junction bases left unmatched: 5. In germline, CDR1 is SGHRS, CDR2 YFSETQ. The CDR3 is made up of 14 amino acids. Here the CDR3 reads CASSEQGAGYGYTF. The CDR3 nucleotides are TGCGCCAGCAGCGAACAGGGGGCTGGCTATGGCTACACCTTC. The variable domain in full, with the rest retrieved from reference TRBV5-1 and TRBJ1-2, is KAGVTQTPRYLIKTRGQQVTLSCSPISGHRSVSWYQQTPGQGLQFLFEYFSETQRNKGNFPGRFSGRQFSNSRSEMNVSTLELGDSALYLCASSEQGAGYGYTFGSGTRLTVV.

This rearrangement joins TRBV6-1 to TRBJ2-1; 11 bases map to TRBD2. J gave up 4 bases and V 6 bases, and 5 bases lay outside the gene matches. Germline assignment: CDR1 MNHNS and CDR2 SASEGT. CDR3 size: 15 residues. CDR3 nucleotide sequence: TGTGCCAGCAGGCCCGGGACTAGCGGATACAATGAGCAGTTCTTC. Translating it yields CASRPGTSGYNEQFF.